This TCR beta chain was recorded in a study of blood T cell repertoires in COVID-19. Study-level background: Collection of acute and convalescent COVID-19 samples took place in the United States, Italy and Spain. Sample material is recorded as cDNA or gDNA derived from T cells, B-cell-depleted T cells, or PBMCs.

Original analysis: How many nucleated cells were present was estimated from reference gene primer amplification. Profiled with immunoSEQ multiplex PCR; TCRdb holds only in-frame clones, not every one. The DNA was the basis for D and trimming; V, J and clone size are from that table. This table has tens of thousands of clones, about 88% appearing once. CDR3 size: 16 residues. Trimming at V came to 4 bases and at J to 2 bases, leaving 5 bases not matched to a gene. Germline V gene lookup returns CDR1 SGHRS and CDR2 YFSETQ. The sequencing sample was made of peripheral blood. The sequence derives from a woman older than 75 with acute or convalescent COVID-19. V gene TRBV5-1 combines with J gene TRBJ2-1; 11 bases match TRBD2. For the CDR3, the DNA is TGCGCCAGCAGCCTTAGCGGGGGGGTAGCCTACAATGAGCAGTTCTTC. It is translated as CASSLSGGVAYNEQFF.